This T cell receptor beta chain stems from a study of OX40 agonist ivuxolimab in advanced cancers. Generated by immunoSEQ multiplex PCR, the TCRdb table keeps only in-frame clones and is missing some. This sample has fewer than 70,000 clones; around 78% occur once, and the top ten carry roughly 2.8%. V lost 2 bases and J 6 bases, leaving 10 bases between the germline ends. This CDR3 has 14 amino acids. Per the germline V gene, CDR1 is SGHTA and CDR2 is FQGTGA. Overall study findings and caveats: CD4+ T cells averaged fewer expanded clones than CD8+ T cells.

With regard to this clone: The antigen is unknown.

The sequence was collected from an adult with an advanced solid tumor such as melanoma, head and neck, liver or kidney cancer. The sequencing used CD4+ or CD8+ T cells sorted from blood, collected in a trial of the OX40 agonist ivuxolimab. The genes are TRBV7-3 and TRBJ2-2; D unresolved. This CDR3 is CASSLLSSAGELFF. The CDR3 DNA reads as TGTGCCAGCAGCTTATTATCCAGCGCCGGGGAGCTGTTTTTT.